These 26 T cell receptor beta chains were sequenced from one sample in a study of Graves' ophthalmopathy and Graves' hyperthyroidism. Amplifying from RNA transcripts, the study obtained TCR beta CDR3 regions. The authors performed first-round RT-PCR with HTBI primers and then a second-round multiplex PCR. TCRdb reprocessed the multiplex PCR reads with MiXCR, giving one entry per CDR3 protein. The sample lists 500,000 to 800,000 distinct CDR3 sequences, about 41% seen once, with 3% to 3.5% in the top ten. The material sequenced was peripheral blood. These receptors were collected from an adult man with Graves' ophthalmopathy.

This rearrangement joins TRBV9 to TRBJ1-2; 10 bases map to TRBD1. Germline V gene data show CDR1 as SGDLS and CDR2 as YYNGEE. V was clipped by 2 bases and J by 2 bases; unmatched bases: 3. The CDR3 consists of 15 residues. In nucleotides, the CDR3 is TGTGCCAGCAGCGTCGGGGGACAGGGGAACTATGGCTACACCTTC. Translation: CASSVGGQGNYGYTF.

V is TRBV29-1 and J is TRBJ1-6; possibly TRBD1 for D (5 bases). CDR3 length: 15 amino acids. V shed 7 bases and J shed 7 bases, with 20 bases lying between them. Germline values: CDR1 SQVTM, CDR2 ANQGSEA. The CDR3 loop reads CSASPPGRYNSPLHF. The CDR3 nucleotides read TGCAGCGCCTCCCCCCCGGGACGGTACAATTCACCCCTCCACTTT.

There are a few counts of this clonotype. The chain is built from TRBV7-2 and TRBJ2-6; 7 nucleotides line up with TRBD2. Looked up from germline, CDR1 is SGHTA and CDR2 is FQGNSA. V dropped 5 bases and J dropped 4; count of bases not matched to a gene: 8. The CDR3 consists of 16 residues. The CDR3 region has the DNA TGTGCCAGCAGCGTCGGGGGGAAAGTGGGGGCCAACGTCCTGACTTTC. This encodes CASSVGGKVGANVLTF.

V usage is TRBV2 and J usage is TRBJ2-3; 7 nucleotides line up with TRBD1. The CDR3 runs 14 residues. Unmatched junction bases numbered 6, after V lost 5 bases and J lost 4 bases. CDR1 is SNHLY, CDR2 FYNNEI, per germline. The chain's CDR3 is CASSLGGASDTQYF. The CDR3, as DNA: TGTGCCAGCAGTTTAGGGGGCGCCTCAGATACGCAGTATTTT.

The CDR3 coding sequence is TGTGCCATCAGACGGGTAGGCTCTGGGGCCAACGTCCTGACTTTC. As protein: CAIRRVGSGANVLTF. The chain employs TRBV10-3 and TRBJ2-6; no definite D call. The V end lost 6 bases, the J end lost 0 bases, and 9 bases lay between the germline ends. Germline loops: CDR1 ENHRY, CDR2 SYGVKD. The CDR3 contains 15 residues.

The CDR3 reads CSLTGSEDEQYF. CDR3 coding DNA: TGCAGCCTAACAGGGTCTGAGGACGAGCAGTACTTC. The rearrangement links TRBV29-1 to TRBJ2-7; the D gene is possibly TRBD1 (6 bases). The CDR3 length is 12 residues. Germline-derived CDR1 and CDR2 are SQVTM and ANQGSEA. Trimming removed 8 bases at V and 5 bases at J, with 16 bases between.

The CDR3 region has the DNA TGTGCCAGCAGCCACAACAGACGGGGCGTTGAAAAACTGTTTTTT. Translating it yields CASSHNRRGVEKLFF. The chain employs TRBV7-6 and TRBJ1-4; a weak D match, TRBD1 (5 bases). Per germline, CDR1 SGHVS and CDR2 FNYEAQ. V was clipped by 5 bases and J by 7 bases, with 17 bases between them. CDR3 length: 15 amino acids. Full variable domain (remainder filled in from reference TRBV7-6 and TRBJ1-4): GAGVSQSPRYKVTKRGQDVALRCDPISGHVSLYWYRQALGQGPEFLTYFNYEAQQDKSGLPNDRFSAERPEGSISTLTIQRTEQRDSAMYRCASSHNRRGVEKLFFGSGTQLSVL.

The sample holds a few counts of this clonotype. This chain links TRBV4-1 with TRBJ2-6, with D possibly TRBD1 on 5 matching bases. The CDR3 contains 19 residues. The germline V and J ends were trimmed by 4 bases and 0 bases, with 19 bases remaining between them. The germline V gene encodes CDR1 MGHRA and CDR2 YSYEKL. CDR3 region: CASSLTSPGYFSGANVLTF. CDR3 nucleotides: TGCGCCAGCAGCCTCACCTCCCCAGGGTACTTCTCTGGGGCCAACGTCCTGACTTTC.

The chain links TRBV27 to TRBJ1-5; TRBD1 is a possible D gene (6 bases). The CDR3 has 13 amino acids. CDR1 is MNHEY and CDR2 is SMNVEV in the germline V gene (reference sequence). The germline V and J ends were trimmed by 5 bases and 7 bases, with 12 bases remaining between them. CDR3 sequence: CASSNRVWQPQHF. The CDR3 DNA is TGTGCCAGCAGTAACAGGGTTTGGCAGCCCCAGCATTTT.

V is TRBV15 and J is TRBJ2-7; TRBD2 matches 9 bases. This CDR3 has 14 amino acids. Trimming at V came to 10 bases and at J to 5 bases, leaving 12 bases not matched to a gene. The germline gives CDR1 LNHNV, CDR2 YYDKDF (reference sequence). Written as DNA, the CDR3 is TGTGCCAGCAGTTACAGGCGGGAGGGCCACGAGCAGTACTTC. Translating gives CASSYRREGHEQYF.

The V gene is TRBV7-9, the J gene TRBJ1-3; D unresolved. With 1 base removed from V and 0 bases from J, the gap between germline ends came to 13 bases. Germline V gene lookup returns CDR1 SEHNR and CDR2 FQNEAQ (reference sequence). This CDR3 is 17 amino acids long. CDR3 nucleotide sequence: TGTGCCAGCAGCTTAGACTTTGGGCAGAGCTCTGGAAACACCATATATTTT. Its translation: CASSLDFGQSSGNTIYF.

This chain links TRBV3-1 with TRBJ1-1; no firm D call. In germline, CDR1 is LGHDT, CDR2 YNNKEL (reference sequence). The CDR3 extends over 13 amino acids. Trimming stripped 0 bases from V and 6 bases from J, with 8 bases between. In DNA, the CDR3 is TGTGCCAGCAGCCAAGACTGGAGAGCTGAAGCTTTCTTT. Its protein is CASSQDWRAEAFF.

V and J are TRBV7-2 and TRBJ2-6; D unresolved. The CDR3 is 17 amino acids. CDR1 is SGHTA, CDR2 FQGNSA, per germline. The V end lost 1 base, the J end lost 0 bases, and 10 bases lay between the germline ends. DNA for the CDR3: TGTGCCAGCAGCTTAGTTAGGACCCGCTCTGGGGCCAACGTCCTGACTTTC. This translates into CASSLVRTRSGANVLTF.

Worth noting for this clonotype: A read error is possible here, since a much larger clone lies one base away. CDR3 loop: CDSSTAQDLYETQYF. The CDR3 DNA reads TGTGACAGCAGCACAGCACAGGACCTGTACGAGACCCAGTACTTC. The V gene is TRBV2, the J gene TRBJ2-5, with a tentative D call TRBD1 (5 bases). The CDR3 sequence is 15 residues long. The germline V gene has CDR1 SNHLY and CDR2 FYNNEI. Full variable domain (rest looked up from reference TRBV2 and TRBJ2-5): EPEVTQTPSHQVTQMGQEVILRCVPISNHLYFYWYRQILGQKVEFLVSFYNNEISEKSEIFDDQFSVERPDGSNFTLKIRSTKLEDSAMYFCDSSTAQDLYETQYFGPGTRLLVL.

This clonotype was counted ten times or more. This chain uses TRBV7-9 with TRBJ1-4, with TRBD1 as a possible D gene (5 bases). V was trimmed by 11 bases and J by 0 bases, leaving 10 bases between them. This CDR3 comprises 13 residues. Germline lookup yields CDR1 SEHNR and CDR2 FQNEAQ (reference sequence). The CDR3 protein is CAWQGSTNEKLFF. CDR3 DNA: TGTGCCTGGCAGGGTTCAACTAATGAAAAACTGTTTTTT.

This sequence joins TRBV7-2 and TRBJ1-3, with a weak D call TRBD1 (5 bases). Germline CDR1 and CDR2: SGHTA and FQGNSA. This CDR3 is 15 amino acids long. V was shortened by 1 base and J by 0 bases, with 7 bases between the two germline ends. CDR3 sequence: CASSLVRGSGNTIYF. As DNA, the CDR3 is TGTGCCAGCAGCTTAGTAAGGGGCTCTGGAAACACCATATATTTT.

Ten or more counts support this clonotype. The V and J genes are TRBV2 and TRBJ1-4; D not resolved. CDR1 SNHLY and CDR2 FYNNEI come from the germline V gene. This CDR3 spans 13 amino acids. Deletions cut 5 bases from V and 7 bases from J, with 11 bases between. CDR3 in DNA: TGTGCCAGCAGTATTACCGGGTTTGAAAAACTGTTTTTT. Amino acid sequence: CASSITGFEKLFF.

This clonotype has ten or more counts. V is TRBV11-2 and J is TRBJ2-7; D call uncertain. The CDR3 is made up of 12 amino acids. CDR1 and CDR2 from the germline V gene are SGHAT and FQNNGV. V shed 3 bases and J shed 3 bases, with 6 bases lying between them. This CDR3 reads CASSFHLYEQYF. CDR3 in DNA: TGTGCCAGCAGCTTCCATCTCTACGAGCAGTACTTC.

Points on this clonotype: This clone may be a read error of a much larger clone one base away. The chain combines TRBV20-1 with TRBJ1-2, with 8 bases aligning to TRBD1. The V and J ends lost 6 bases and 9 bases, in that order; junction bases with no gene match: 6. Germline lookup yields CDR1 DFQATT and CDR2 SNEGSKA (reference sequence). CDR3 length: 11 residues. The CDR3, as DNA: TGCAGTGCATGGACAGGGCCGAGCTACACCTTC. Its protein product is CSAWTGPSYTF.

The chain joins TRBV7-9 to TRBJ1-5, with unresolved D. The CDR3 is 13 residues long. Trimming removed 6 bases from V and 5 bases from J, with 11 bases in between. Germline lookup yields CDR1 SEHNR and CDR2 FQNEAQ (reference sequence). The CDR3 sequence is CASRAAIDQPQHF. The CDR3 nucleotides read TGTGCCAGCAGAGCCGCCATAGATCAGCCCCAGCATTTT.

This clonotype was observed a handful of times. The chain recombines TRBV20-1 with TRBJ2-7; 14 nucleotides match TRBD2. V was pared by 0 bases and J by 3 bases, with 10 bases of the junction left unmatched. From germline, CDR1 is DFQATT and CDR2 SNEGSKA (reference sequence). The CDR3 loop spans 18 amino acids. The CDR3 bases are TGCAGTGCTAGAGATCAGCGACAGGGGACTAGCGGGAGCTACGAGCAGTACTTC. Amino acid sequence: CSARDQRQGTSGSYEQYF.

In this sample, this clonotype turned up many times. This sequence joins TRBV10-3 and TRBJ1-5; D is uncertain. Germline CDR1 and CDR2: ENHRY and SYGVKD. The CDR3 sequence is 16 residues long. Trimming shortened V by 3 bases and J by 2 bases, and 14 bases separated the two germline ends. This chain's CDR3 is CAISEGHPRGNQPQHF. The CDR3 bases are TGTGCCATCAGTGAAGGTCATCCGAGGGGCAATCAGCCCCAGCATTTT.

J is TRBJ1-3 and V is TRBV6-4, with a weak D call TRBD1 (6 bases). CDR1 and CDR2 (germline): MRHNA, SNTAGT. The CDR3 extends over 15 amino acids. V was cut by 10 bases and J by 2 bases, with 18 bases left in between. The CDR3 sequence is CAIRRQDTPGNTIYF. CDR3 nucleotides: TGTGCCATCAGACGACAGGACACCCCTGGAAACACCATATATTTT.

This sequence joins TRBV12-3 or TRBV12-4 and TRBJ1-5; the match to TRBD1 covers 7 bases. Losses at the gene ends were 4 bases for V and 11 bases for J; bases not matched to a gene: 8. The CDR3 loop spans 13 amino acids. CDR3 in amino acids: CASSSGQQETQHF. The CDR3 DNA reads as TGTGCCAGCAGTTCGGGACAGCAAGAGACCCAGCATTTT.

This clonotype was seen repeatedly, ten times or more. One end of the junction fails to match germline, which may point to a read error. The genes are TRBV7-2 and TRBJ2-7; D is perhaps TRBD1 or TRBD2 (5 bases each). The CDR3 is made up of 12 amino acids. Germline lookup yields CDR1 SGHTA and CDR2 FQGNSA. The CDR3 loop is CANSGRGHEQYF. CDR3 sequence (DNA): TGTGCCAACAGCGGAAGGGGCCACGAGCAGTACTTC.

The rearrangement uses TRBV13 and TRBJ2-6, with D maybe TRBD2 (7 bases). Germline V lookup: CDR1 PRHDT, CDR2 FYEKMQ (reference sequence). CDR3 size: 16 residues. Deletions cut 8 bases from V and 4 bases from J, with 18 bases between. CDR3 loop: CASSPRGPGGANVLTF. CDR3 sequence (DNA): TGTGCCAGCTCACCGCGGGGGCCTGGGGGGGCCAACGTCCTGACTTTC. Variable domain in full (rest from reference TRBV13 and TRBJ2-6): AAGVIQSPRHLIKEKRETATLKCYPIPRHDTVYWYQQGPGQDPQFLISFYEKMQSDKGSIPDRFSAQQFSDYHSELNMSSLELGDSALYFCASSPRGPGGANVLTFGAGSRLTVL.